This T cell receptor beta chain stems from a study of blood T cell repertoires in COVID-19. Assay used: immunoSEQ multiplex PCR; TCRdb lists only in-frame clones, some missing. The sample has 44,000 or so clones, about 86% seen once. The CDR3 loop spans 15 amino acids. Germline loops: CDR1 SEHNR, CDR2 FQNEAQ (reference sequence). V was shortened by 5 bases and J by 0 bases, with 13 bases between the two germline ends. In its sample, this clone was seen once. The specimen was peripheral blood. This sequence joins TRBV7-9 and TRBJ1-2; TRBD1 might be the D (6 bases). The sequence came from a human donor in a cohort sampled during active COVID-19. CDR3 region: CASSLRDKANYGYTF. Written as DNA, the CDR3 is TGTGCCAGCAGCCTCCGGGACAAAGCTAACTATGGCTACACCTTC.